The sample holds one count of the clone carrying this T cell receptor (beta chain). This entry belongs to a study of tumor T cells in aggressive B-cell lymphoma. Sequencing used immunoSEQ multiplex PCR; TCRdb keeps in-frame clones, though not all of them. The sample lists 9,500 to 10,000 clones, about 82% seen once, with 4% to 5% in the top ten. This CDR3 is 15 amino acids long. From germline, CDR1 is SGHTA and CDR2 FQGNSA. V shed 4 bases and J 1 base; nucleotides not matched to a gene: 4. The receptor was derived from an adult with diffuse large B cell lymphoma. The chain carries TRBV7-2 and TRBJ2-7; 10 positions match TRBD1. The sample comprised tumor tissue. The CDR3 reads CASSSDRGVSYEQYF. The CDR3, as DNA: TGTGCCAGCAGCTCGGACAGGGGGGTTTCCTACGAGCAGTACTTC.